The next 13 T cell receptor beta chains were all read from a single sample in a study of blood T cell repertoires in COVID-19. The assay was immunoSEQ multiplex PCR, and TCRdb's table has in-frame clones only and misses some. The sample lists 85,000 or so clones; over 90% were seen once. The sequencing sample was made of peripheral blood. These receptors were collected from a human donor with active COVID-19. The donor label of this sample is uncertain.

In DNA, the CDR3 is TGTGCCAGCAGCTTACTCGCTAGCGGTACAGATACGCAGTATTTT. This sequence encodes CASSLLASGTDTQYF. This chain links TRBV7-8 with TRBJ2-3; TRBD2 agrees at 7 bases. Germline values: CDR1 SGHVS, CDR2 FQNEAQ. The CDR3 has 15 residues. V lost 2 bases, J lost 3 bases, and 5 bases stayed unmatched.

The chain carries TRBV28 and TRBJ2-7; perhaps TRBD1 as D (7 bases). Trimming took 6 bases from V and 3 from J, leaving 12 bases between them. The CDR3 extends over 13 amino acids. Per germline, CDR1 MDHEN and CDR2 SYDVKM. As DNA, the CDR3 is TGTGCCAGCAGACGACAGGGAGGCTACGAGCAGTACTTC. As protein: CASRRQGGYEQYF.

The rearrangement links TRBV13 to TRBJ1-3, with 7 bases lining up with TRBD1. Germline CDR1 is PRHDT and CDR2 is FYEKMQ (reference sequence). The CDR3 length is 16 residues. J was trimmed by 0 bases and V by 0 bases; bases with no gene match: 2. The CDR3 DNA follows: TGTGCCAGCAGCTTAGGGGACAGGAGCTCTGGAAACACCATATATTTT. Protein sequence: CASSLGDRSSGNTIYF.

The CDR3 protein is CASNPQAGTYEQYF. CDR3 in DNA: TGTGCCAGCAATCCGCAAGCGGGTACCTACGAGCAGTACTTC. The chain has TRBV6-5 and TRBJ2-7; a possible D gene is TRBD2 (6 bases). The V gene's germline CDR1 is MNHEY and CDR2 SVGAGI. The V end lost 7 bases, the J end lost 2 bases, and 15 bases lay between the germline ends. The CDR3 covers 14 residues.

J is TRBJ1-6 and V is TRBV2, with 10 bases fitting TRBD1. The V segment lost 7 bases and the J segment 0 bases; nucleotides outside the gene matches: 3. The germline V gene encodes CDR1 SNHLY and CDR2 FYNNEI. This CDR3 comprises 16 residues. The CDR3 sequence: CASIWTGGSYNSPLHF. The CDR3 DNA is TGTGCCAGCATATGGACAGGGGGCTCCTATAATTCACCCCTCCACTTT.

The rearrangement links TRBV6-5 to TRBJ2-1, with TRBD2 matching over 11 bases. Per germline, CDR1 MNHEY and CDR2 SVGAGI. Germline trimming cut 6 bases from V and 8 bases from J; bases unmatched to any gene: 6. This CDR3 contains 14 residues. CDR3 amino acids: CASRNRLAGYEQFF. The CDR3 nucleotides are TGTGCCAGCAGAAATCGACTAGCGGGATATGAGCAGTTCTTC.

The V and J genes are TRBV19 and TRBJ1-2; 7 bases are a match to TRBD1. Trimming took 3 bases from V and 6 from J; bases not matched to a gene: 4. This CDR3 is built from 13 residues. Per germline, CDR1 LNHDA and CDR2 SQIVND (reference sequence). CDR3 residues: CASSIPGGNGYTF. CDR3 nucleotide sequence: TGTGCCAGTAGTATTCCAGGGGGTAATGGCTACACCTTC.

This chain links TRBV15 with TRBJ2-7; 7 positions match TRBD1. Germline CDR1 and CDR2: LNHNV and YYDKDF (reference sequence). The junction had 5 bases not matched to a gene; V was cut back by 0 bases and J by 3 bases. The CDR3 has 15 residues. In DNA, the CDR3 is TGTGCCACCAGCAGAGAGACAGGGATAAACTACGAGCAGTACTTC. Translating gives CATSRETGINYEQYF.

CDR3 DNA sequence: TGCGCCAGCAGCCCTGACAGGGGGCTCTACGAGCAGTACTTC. Protein: CASSPDRGLYEQYF. The chain is built from TRBV5-1 and TRBJ2-7; 10 nucleotides line up with TRBD1. From germline, CDR1 is SGHRS and CDR2 YFSETQ. The CDR3 has 14 residues. Trimming removed 4 bases from V and 3 bases from J; junction bases left unmatched: 4.

The chain uses TRBV24-1 and TRBJ2-7; D is undetermined. V lost 3 bases and J lost 10, with 18 bases in between. Germline lookup yields CDR1 KGHDR and CDR2 SFDVKD. The CDR3 is 14 amino acids. The CDR3 bases are TGTGCCACCAGTGATCCCCGCGAGCGATCCGGACAGTACTTC. This gives the protein CATSDPRERSGQYF.

J is TRBJ2-7 and V is TRBV5-1; 7 nucleotides align to TRBD1. CDR3 length: 15 amino acids. J was trimmed by 2 bases and V by 0 bases; bases with no gene match: 5. Germline V lookup: CDR1 SGHRS, CDR2 YFSETQ. The CDR3 protein is CASSLEGTATYEQYF. The CDR3 bases are TGCGCCAGCAGCTTGGAGGGGACAGCCACCTACGAGCAGTACTTC.

This chain connects TRBV19 to TRBJ2-7; a possible D gene is TRBD2 (5 bases). This CDR3 comprises 12 residues. The germline V gene encodes CDR1 LNHDA and CDR2 SQIVND (reference sequence). With 3 bases removed from V and 7 bases from J, the gap between germline ends came to 10 bases. The CDR3: CASSIRPGEQYF. CDR3 in DNA: TGTGCCAGTAGTATCCGCCCGGGGGAGCAGTACTTC.

The rearrangement joins TRBV6-1 to TRBJ1-2; 9 nucleotides agree with TRBD1. Germline loops: CDR1 MNHNS, CDR2 SASEGT. V shed 2 bases and J 2 bases; nucleotides not matched to a gene: 9. CDR3 length equals 17 residues. The CDR3 nucleotides read TGTGCCAGCAGTGAATGGAACAGGGGGCGCTTCAACTATGGCTACACCTTC. Residues: CASSEWNRGRFNYGYTF.